Sequencing of this T cell receptor (beta chain) was carried out in a study of metastatic and nonmetastatic thyroid tumors. Study in general: The authors compared repertoires across blood and tumor or nodule tissue from malignant and benign thyroid patients. Findings and caveats of the study: Benign nodules reportedly had significantly lower TCR beta diversity than malignant thyroid tumors in blood and tumor.

In the case of this clone: Its antigen is undetermined.

Patients underwent thyroid surgery, and none had received any treatment before it. Original methodology: A classifier for distant metastasis in papillary thyroid cancer was constructed using CDR3 differences observed across clinicopathological groups. With MiXCR, TCRdb called clones anew from the PCR reads. TCRdb, not the authors, supplied the V and J calls. Among tens of thousands of clones, around 13% were seen once, and the ten largest hold about 10%. The CDR3 runs 13 residues. Germline values: CDR1 WSHSY, CDR2 SAAADI. With 7 bases removed from V and 6 bases from J, the gap between germline ends came to 14 bases.

This sequence was found in a female donor with papillary thyroid cancer or a benign thyroid nodule (not recorded which). Some clones in this sample may be carry-over from other donors' samples. The chain employs TRBV10-2 and TRBJ2-3; TRBD1 is a possible D gene (6 bases). The sequenced sample was tumor tissue. The CDR3 sequence: CASILRGADTQYF. CDR3 sequence (DNA): TGCGCCAGCATTCTCAGGGGAGCGGATACGCAGTATTTT.